The 20 T cell receptor beta chains listed next were all sequenced from one sample in a study of blood T cell repertoires in COVID-19. The data were produced by immunoSEQ multiplex PCR, yet TCRdb's version contains in-frame clones alone and is incomplete. The sample records under 250,000 clones, about 87% being singletons. Sequenced material: peripheral blood. Receptors were obtained from a woman in her seventies with active or convalescent COVID-19.

In DNA, the CDR3 is TGTGCCAGCAGCCGGACACCATTCACAGATACGCAGTATTTT. The encoded protein is CASSRTPFTDTQYF. The rearrangement links TRBV4-2 to TRBJ2-3; possible D gene TRBD1, 5 bases. V lost 4 bases to trimming and J lost 2 bases, with 10 bases between them. Germline assignment: CDR1 LGHNA and CDR2 YNFKEQ. The CDR3 runs 14 residues.

The chain uses TRBV19 and TRBJ1-1; D is possibly TRBD1 (6 bases). The CDR3 covers 14 residues. The V gene lost 2 bases and the J gene lost 4 bases, with 11 bases spanning the gap. Germline V gene data show CDR1 as LNHDA and CDR2 as SQIVND (reference sequence). The CDR3 protein is CASSISRGGTEAFF. The CDR3 DNA reads as TGTGCCAGTAGTATAAGCAGGGGCGGCACTGAAGCTTTCTTT.

V usage is TRBV3-1 (or the pseudogene TRBV3-2) and J usage is TRBJ1-6; weak D call: TRBD1 (6 bases). CDR1 is LGHDT, CDR2 YNNKEL, per germline (reference sequence). The CDR3 covers 16 residues. With 1 base removed from V and 7 bases from J, the gap between germline ends came to 14 bases. CDR3 DNA: TGTGCCAGCAGCCAAGGAGGGGGAAGGGGAAATTCACCCCTCCACTTT. It yields the protein CASSQGGGRGNSPLHF.

V and J are TRBV18 and TRBJ2-5, with D maybe TRBD1 (6 bases). This CDR3 is built from 13 residues. Germline loops: CDR1 KGHSH, CDR2 LQKENI. V was clipped by 5 bases and J by 3 bases, with 10 bases between them. The CDR3 sequence is CASSGQQKETQYF. As DNA, the CDR3 is TGTGCCAGCTCAGGACAGCAAAAAGAGACCCAGTACTTC. The whole variable domain, remainder taken from reference TRBV18 and TRBJ2-5, is NAGVMQNPRHLVRRRGQEARLRCSPMKGHSHVYWYRQLPEEGLKFMVYLQKENIIDESGMPKERFSAEFPKEGPSILRIQQVVRGDSAAYFCASSGQQKETQYFGPGTRLLVL.

This clone was counted once. V usage is TRBV4-3 and J usage is TRBJ1-1, with D unresolved. The CDR3 spans 16 residues. The V end lost 0 bases, the J end lost 1 base, and 12 bases lay between the germline ends. The germline V gene encodes CDR1 LGHNA and CDR2 YSLEER. The CDR3 spells CASSQDRGLGNTEAFF. CDR3 nucleotide sequence: TGCGCCAGCAGCCAAGATCGCGGGCTGGGGAACACTGAAGCTTTCTTT.

The chain couples TRBV7-2 to TRBJ1-4, with D perhaps matching TRBD1 (6 bases). Trimming left V 5 bases short and J 8 bases short, with 12 bases between. This CDR3 region has 13 residues. The germline V gene has CDR1 SGHTA and CDR2 FQGNSA. For the CDR3, the DNA is TGTGCCAGCAGCCAATGGACAGAAGAAAAACTGTTTTTT. Its translation is CASSQWTEEKLFF.

This sequence joins TRBV12-3 or TRBV12-4 and TRBJ1-2, with a possible D match to TRBD1 (5 bases). The CDR3 has 13 amino acids. Trimming pared 3 bases from V and 8 bases from J, leaving 13 bases between. The CDR3 is CASSLRQLGGYTF. CDR3 sequence (DNA): TGTGCCAGCAGTTTGCGACAGCTCGGCGGCTACACCTTC.

The chain uses TRBV6-5 and TRBJ2-7; D is uncertain. The CDR3 runs to 11 residues. V dropped 6 bases and J dropped 4 bases, with 7 bases sitting between them. Germline loops: CDR1 MNHEY, CDR2 SVGAGI. In DNA form, the CDR3 reads TGTGCCAGCAGGCGTGAATACGAGCAGTACTTC. This translates into CASRREYEQYF.

The J gene is TRBJ2-7, the V gene TRBV5-1; 8 bases align to TRBD2. This CDR3 comprises 15 residues. CDR1 SGHRS and CDR2 YFSETQ come from the germline V gene. The junction had 17 bases not matched to a gene; V was cut back by 9 bases and J by 6 bases. The CDR3 DNA reads TGCGCCACCCGACCTTTGACTAGCGTTGTTTTCGAGCAGTACTTC. It yields the protein CATRPLTSVVFEQYF.

The rearrangement joins TRBV5-1 to TRBJ2-7; perhaps TRBD2 as D (6 bases). The CDR3 is made up of 14 amino acids. V lost 4 bases and J lost 2, with 13 bases in between. The V gene's germline CDR1 is SGHRS and CDR2 YFSETQ. The CDR3 region is CASSRTNPPYEQYF. The CDR3 DNA reads as TGCGCCAGCAGCAGGACTAATCCTCCCTACGAGCAGTACTTC. The full variable domain, its missing parts supplied by reference TRBV5-1 and TRBJ2-7, is KAGVTQTPRYLIKTRGQQVTLSCSPISGHRSVSWYQQTPGQGLQFLFEYFSETQRNKGNFPGRFSGRQFSNSRSEMNVSTLELGDSALYLCASSRTNPPYEQYFGPGTRLTVT.

V gene TRBV2 combines with J gene TRBJ2-2; 10 bases match TRBD2. CDR1 SNHLY and CDR2 FYNNEI come from the germline V gene. This CDR3 has 17 amino acids. J lost 3 bases, V lost 5 bases, and 9 bases had no gene match. The CDR3 nucleotides are TGTGCCAGCAGTCCTAGCGGGGGAGGAATCGACACCGGGGAGCTGTTTTTT. Its translation: CASSPSGGGIDTGELFF. Full variable domain (rest looked up from reference TRBV2 and TRBJ2-2): EPEVTQTPSHQVTQMGQEVILRCVPISNHLYFYWYRQILGQKVEFLVSFYNNEISEKSEIFDDQFSVERPDGSNFTLKIRSTKLEDSAMYFCASSPSGGGIDTGELFFGEGSRLTVL.

This rearrangement joins TRBV27 to TRBJ2-4, with 7 bases that match TRBD1. Germline V gene lookup returns CDR1 MNHEY and CDR2 SMNVEV (reference sequence). The V segment lost 6 bases and the J segment 0 bases; nucleotides outside the gene matches: 5. The CDR3 is 15 amino acids. The CDR3: CASRGQKLAKNIQYF. The CDR3 region has the DNA TGTGCCAGCAGGGGACAGAAGTTAGCCAAAAACATTCAGTACTTC.

The J gene is TRBJ2-3, the V gene TRBV9; 8 nucleotides line up with TRBD1. V gave up 3 bases and J gave up 8 bases; unmatched junction bases: 5. The CDR3 has 13 residues. The germline CDR1 and CDR2 sequences are SGDLS and YYNGEE. The CDR3 sequence is CASSAPGGVTQYF. CDR3 nucleotide sequence: TGTGCCAGCAGCGCGCCAGGGGGCGTTACGCAGTATTTT.

The V gene is TRBV24-1, the J gene TRBJ1-4, with D perhaps matching TRBD1 (5 bases). The CDR3 is 16 residues long. The germline CDR1 and CDR2 sequences are KGHDR and SFDVKD. V was trimmed by 3 bases and J by 4 bases, leaving 14 bases between them. The CDR3 coding sequence is TGTGCCACCAGTGATCCGTCGGGGGTGGATAATGAAAAACTGTTTTTT. Translated: CATSDPSGVDNEKLFF.

The chain couples TRBV21-1 to TRBJ2-7; TRBD2 is the table's D call and was not checked against the DNA. TRBV21-1 is a pseudogene segment. This CDR3 has 9 amino acids. The CDR3 protein is CARLPEQYF. CDR3 coding DNA: TGTGCCAGACTACCCGAGCAGTACTTC.

The V call is TRBV5-1, the J call TRBJ2-3; a possible D gene is TRBD2 (6 bases). The CDR3 is 13 residues long. Germline loops: CDR1 SGHRS, CDR2 YFSETQ. The germline V and J ends were trimmed by 0 bases and 10 bases, with 12 bases remaining between them. CDR3 sequence reads: CASSLGAGTPQYF. CDR3 in DNA: TGCGCCAGCAGCTTGGGGGCGGGGACGCCGCAGTATTTT.

The genes are TRBV2 and TRBJ2-1; D perhaps matches TRBD1 (7 bases). Looked up from germline, CDR1 is SNHLY and CDR2 is FYNNEI. The CDR3 is 15 amino acids. Trimming pared 8 bases from V and 4 bases from J, leaving 18 bases between. CDR3 nucleotides: TGTGCCAGCCGTCAGGGGGGTTCCCTTTACAATGAGCAGTTCTTC. It encodes CASRQGGSLYNEQFF.

This chain links TRBV25-1 with TRBJ1-6; 11 nucleotides match TRBD1. The ends lost 6 bases at V and 9 bases at J; junction bases unmatched: 7. The CDR3 is made up of 15 amino acids. Germline V CDR1 and CDR2: MGHDK, SYGVNS. CDR3 in DNA: TGTGCCAGCAGAGGGGACAGGGGGGAGGGTTCACCCCTCCACTTT. Translating it yields CASRGDRGEGSPLHF. The variable domain in full, completed from reference TRBV25-1 and TRBJ1-6, reads EADIYQTPRYLVIGTGKKITLECSQTMGHDKMYWYQQDPGMELHLIHYSYGVNSTEKGDLSSESTVSRIRTEHFPLTLESARPSHTSQYLCASRGDRGEGSPLHFGNGTRLTVT.

This clone was recorded a few times. J is TRBJ1-6 and V is TRBV3-1 (or the pseudogene TRBV3-2); the match to TRBD1 covers 7 bases. The V and J ends lost 3 bases and 9 bases, in that order; junction bases with no gene match: 8. Per the germline V gene, CDR1 is LGHDT and CDR2 is YNNKEL (reference sequence). This CDR3 spans 15 amino acids. The CDR3 coding sequence is TGTGCCAGCAGCCAGAGGGGGCGGACTACTTCACCCCTCCACTTT. Protein product: CASSQRGRTTSPLHF.

The J gene is TRBJ1-1, the V gene TRBV5-4; D not resolved. Per the germline V gene, CDR1 is SGHNT and CDR2 is YYREEE (reference sequence). The V gene lost 2 bases and the J gene lost 3 bases, with 14 bases spanning the gap. This CDR3 has 15 amino acids. The CDR3 coding sequence is TGTGCCAGCAGCTTAGGAGGGAGCCGGGACACTGAAGCTTTCTTT. Amino acid sequence: CASSLGGSRDTEAFF. Full variable domain (missing parts from reference TRBV5-4 and TRBJ1-1): ETGVTQSPTHLIKTRGQQVTLRCSSQSGHNTVSWYQQALGQGPQFIFQYYREEENGRGNFPPRFSGLQFPNYSSELNVNALELDDSALYLCASSLGGSRDTEAFFGQGTRLTVV.